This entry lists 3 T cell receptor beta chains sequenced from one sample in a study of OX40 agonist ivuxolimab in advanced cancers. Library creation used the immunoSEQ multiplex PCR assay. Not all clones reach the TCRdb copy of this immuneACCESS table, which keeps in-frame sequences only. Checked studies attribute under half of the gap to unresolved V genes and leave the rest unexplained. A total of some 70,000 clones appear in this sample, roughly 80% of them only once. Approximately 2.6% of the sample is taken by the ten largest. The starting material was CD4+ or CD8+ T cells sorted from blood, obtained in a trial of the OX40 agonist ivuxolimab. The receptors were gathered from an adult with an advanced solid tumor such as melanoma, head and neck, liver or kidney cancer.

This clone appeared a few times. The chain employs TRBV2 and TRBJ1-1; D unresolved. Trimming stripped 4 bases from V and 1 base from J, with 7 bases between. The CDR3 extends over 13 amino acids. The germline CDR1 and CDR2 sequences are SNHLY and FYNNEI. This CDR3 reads CASSGAGNTEAFF. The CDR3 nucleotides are TGTGCCAGCAGTGGCGCGGGGAACACTGAAGCTTTCTTT.

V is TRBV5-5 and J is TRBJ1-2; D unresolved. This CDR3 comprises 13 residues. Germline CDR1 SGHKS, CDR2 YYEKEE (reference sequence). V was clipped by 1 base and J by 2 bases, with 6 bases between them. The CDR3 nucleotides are TGTGCCAGCAGCTTGAGCAGAAACTATGGCTACACCTTC. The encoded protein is CASSLSRNYGYTF.

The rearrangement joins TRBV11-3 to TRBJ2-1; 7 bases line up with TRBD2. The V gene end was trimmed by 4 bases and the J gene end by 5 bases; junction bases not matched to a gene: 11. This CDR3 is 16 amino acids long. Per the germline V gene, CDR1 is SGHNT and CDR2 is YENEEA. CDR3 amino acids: CASSSVFVLADNEQFF. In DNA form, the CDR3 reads TGTGCCAGCAGCTCTGTCTTTGTGCTAGCGGACAATGAGCAGTTCTTC.